The clone carrying this TCR beta chain was seen more than once but under ten times. TCRdb ran MiXCR on the 5' RACE reads and lists one entry per CDR3 protein. The sample shows under 300,000 distinct CDR3 sequences, 10% to 15% of them seen only once. The sample is drawn from a study of identical twins. V was pared by 6 bases and J by 4 bases, with 10 bases of the junction left unmatched. CDR3 length: 16 residues. Germline V CDR1 and CDR2: MRHNA, SNTAGT. The same specimen was also included in a second study, on yellow fever vaccine responses in identical twins.

The chain recombines TRBV6-4 with TRBJ2-1, with 9 bases matching TRBD2. This clonotype was obtained from a woman aged 18-30 years in good health. The specimen sequenced was memory (CD45RO+) T cells sorted from blood. CDR3 coding DNA: TGTGCCAGCAGCCCCACGGCGCGGGGGGGTTACAATGAGCAGTTCTTC. This translates into CASSPTARGGYNEQFF.